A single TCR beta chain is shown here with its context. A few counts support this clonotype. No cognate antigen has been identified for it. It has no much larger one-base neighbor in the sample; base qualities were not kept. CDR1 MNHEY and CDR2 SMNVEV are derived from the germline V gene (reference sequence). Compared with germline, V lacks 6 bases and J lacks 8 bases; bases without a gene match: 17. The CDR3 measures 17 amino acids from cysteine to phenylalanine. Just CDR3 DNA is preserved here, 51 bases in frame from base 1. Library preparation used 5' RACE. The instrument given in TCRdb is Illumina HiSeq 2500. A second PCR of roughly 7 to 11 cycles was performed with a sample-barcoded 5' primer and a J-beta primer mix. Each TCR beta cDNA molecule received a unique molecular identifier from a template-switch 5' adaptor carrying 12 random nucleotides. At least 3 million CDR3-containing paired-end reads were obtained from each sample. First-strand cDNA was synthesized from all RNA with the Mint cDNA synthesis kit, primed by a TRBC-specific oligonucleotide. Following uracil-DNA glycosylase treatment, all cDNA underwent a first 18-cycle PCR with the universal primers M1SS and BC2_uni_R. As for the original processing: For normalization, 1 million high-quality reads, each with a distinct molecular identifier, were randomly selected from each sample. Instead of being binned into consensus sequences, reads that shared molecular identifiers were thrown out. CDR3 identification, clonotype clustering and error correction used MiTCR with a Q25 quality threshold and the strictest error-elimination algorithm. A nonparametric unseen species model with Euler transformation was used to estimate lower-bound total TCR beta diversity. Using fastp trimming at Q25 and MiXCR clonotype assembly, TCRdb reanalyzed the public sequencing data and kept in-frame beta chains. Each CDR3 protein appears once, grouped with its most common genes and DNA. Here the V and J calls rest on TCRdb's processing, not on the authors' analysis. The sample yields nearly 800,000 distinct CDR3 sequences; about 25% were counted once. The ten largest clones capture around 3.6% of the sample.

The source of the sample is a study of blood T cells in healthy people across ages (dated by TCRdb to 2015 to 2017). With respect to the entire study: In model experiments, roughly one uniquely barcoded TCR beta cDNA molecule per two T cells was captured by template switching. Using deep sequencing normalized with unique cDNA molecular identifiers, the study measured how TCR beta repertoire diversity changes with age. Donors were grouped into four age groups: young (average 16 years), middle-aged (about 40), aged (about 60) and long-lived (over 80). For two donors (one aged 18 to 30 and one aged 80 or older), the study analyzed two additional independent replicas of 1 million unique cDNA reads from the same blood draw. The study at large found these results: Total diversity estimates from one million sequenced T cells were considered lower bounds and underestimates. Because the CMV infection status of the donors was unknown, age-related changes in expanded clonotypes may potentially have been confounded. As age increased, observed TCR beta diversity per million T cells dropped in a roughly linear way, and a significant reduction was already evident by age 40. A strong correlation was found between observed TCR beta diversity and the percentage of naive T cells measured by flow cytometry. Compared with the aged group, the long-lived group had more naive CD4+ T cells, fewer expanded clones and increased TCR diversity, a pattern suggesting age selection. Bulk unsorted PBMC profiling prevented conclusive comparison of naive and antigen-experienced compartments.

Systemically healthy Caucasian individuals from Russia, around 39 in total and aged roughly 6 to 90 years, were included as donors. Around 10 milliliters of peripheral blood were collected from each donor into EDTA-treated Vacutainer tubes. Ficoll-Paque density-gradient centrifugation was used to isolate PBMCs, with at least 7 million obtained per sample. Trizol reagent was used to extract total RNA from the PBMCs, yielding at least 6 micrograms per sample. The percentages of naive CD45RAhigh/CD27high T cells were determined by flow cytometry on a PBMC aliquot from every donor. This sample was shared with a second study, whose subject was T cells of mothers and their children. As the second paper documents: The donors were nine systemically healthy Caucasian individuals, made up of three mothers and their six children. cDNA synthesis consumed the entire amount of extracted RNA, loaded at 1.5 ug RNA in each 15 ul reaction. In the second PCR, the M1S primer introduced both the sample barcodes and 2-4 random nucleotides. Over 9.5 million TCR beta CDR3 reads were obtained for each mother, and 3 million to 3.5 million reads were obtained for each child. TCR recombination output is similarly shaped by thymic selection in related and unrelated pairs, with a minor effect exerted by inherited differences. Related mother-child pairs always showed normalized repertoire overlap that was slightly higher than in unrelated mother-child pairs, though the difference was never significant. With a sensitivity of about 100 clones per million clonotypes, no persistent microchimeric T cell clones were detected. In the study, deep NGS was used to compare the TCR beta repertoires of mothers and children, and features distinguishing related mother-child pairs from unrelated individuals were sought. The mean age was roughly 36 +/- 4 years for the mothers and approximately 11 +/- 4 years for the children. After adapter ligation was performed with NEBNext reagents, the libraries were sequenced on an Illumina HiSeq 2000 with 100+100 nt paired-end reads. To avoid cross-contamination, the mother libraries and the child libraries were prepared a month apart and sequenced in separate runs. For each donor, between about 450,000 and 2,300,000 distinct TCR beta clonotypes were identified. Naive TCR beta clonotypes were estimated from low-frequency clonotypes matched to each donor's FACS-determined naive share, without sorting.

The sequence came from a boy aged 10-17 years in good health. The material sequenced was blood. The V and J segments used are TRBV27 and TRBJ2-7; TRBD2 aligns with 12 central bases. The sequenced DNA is TGTGCCAGCAGCCCTGGGACTAGCGGGCTCGCGGGAAGTCAGCAGTACTTC. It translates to CASSPGTSGLAGSQQYF.